This TCR beta chain was sequenced in a study of cytomegalovirus exposure and HLA in healthy donors. Study-wide points: The classifier was said to identify cytomegalovirus status with high specificity and sensitivity.

V lost 1 base, J lost 2 bases, and 13 bases lay in between. The CDR3 extends over 15 amino acids. Germline loops: CDR1 SGHNT, CDR2 YYREEE (reference sequence). The table came from immunoSEQ multiplex PCR; TCRdb's copy has only in-frame clones and leaves some out. The sample lists 250,000 to 300,000 clones; 90% were seen once. In the case of this clone: Its antigen is unknown.

Source material: PBMCs. The chain employs TRBV5-4 and TRBJ2-7; weak D call: TRBD2 (6 bases). This clonotype was obtained from a woman aged 18-35 years in good health and CMV-seronegative. For the CDR3, the DNA is TGTGCCAGCAGCTTGAGAGCAGGGAGGACCTACGAGCAGTACTTC. Its protein product is CASSLRAGRTYEQYF.